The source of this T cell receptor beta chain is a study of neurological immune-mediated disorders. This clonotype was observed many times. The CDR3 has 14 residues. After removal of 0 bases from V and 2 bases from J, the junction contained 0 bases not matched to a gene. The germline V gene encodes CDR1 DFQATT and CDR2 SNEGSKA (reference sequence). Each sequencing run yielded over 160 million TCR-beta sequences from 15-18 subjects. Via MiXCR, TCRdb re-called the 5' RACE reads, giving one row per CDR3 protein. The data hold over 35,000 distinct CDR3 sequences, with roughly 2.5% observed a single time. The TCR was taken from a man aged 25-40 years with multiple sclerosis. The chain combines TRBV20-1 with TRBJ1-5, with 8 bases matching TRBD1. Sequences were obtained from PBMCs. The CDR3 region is CSAREGQGNQPQHF. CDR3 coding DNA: TGCAGTGCTAGAGAGGGACAGGGCAATCAGCCCCAGCATTTT.